The present TCR beta chain was sequenced within a study of T cell responses to AZD1222 COVID-19 vaccine. The CDR3 is made up of 11 amino acids. CDR1 and CDR2 (germline): MDHEN, SYDVKM. Trimming shortened V by 5 bases and J by 8 bases, and 9 bases separated the two germline ends. TCRdb's copy holds only in-frame clones and misses some; the assay was immunoSEQ multiplex PCR. In the table there are approximately 150,000 clones, around 92% of which are singletons. The genes are TRBV28 and TRBJ1-1; the D is unclear. The clonotype comes from an adult in good health. The sequences come from peripheral blood, collected on day 0 of MenACWY control vaccination. CDR3 amino acids: CASSIAAEAFF. CDR3 DNA sequence: TGTGCCAGCAGTATCGCAGCCGAAGCTTTCTTT.